This TCR beta chain was obtained from a study of T-cell memory formation after mild COVID-19. CDR1 and CDR2 from the germline V gene are MDHEN and SYDVKM. V shed 5 bases and J shed 6 bases, with 17 bases lying between them. This CDR3 is built from 15 residues. TCRdb redid the calling of the 5' RACE reads with MiXCR, one entry per CDR3 protein. The sample includes 200,000 to 250,000 distinct CDR3 sequences, just over 15% of them seen just once. The table lists this clonotype with many counts. The genes are TRBV28 and TRBJ1-5; a possible D gene is TRBD1 (5 bases). The receptor comes from an adult woman who had mild COVID-19 (a few samples of this study predate the infection). Cell type and time point are not known. Material: PBMCs or a T cell subset sorted from them (not recorded which). This chain's CDR3 is CASSTTARVGQPQHF. CDR3 DNA: TGTGCCAGCAGTACCACTGCCAGGGTGGGTCAGCCCCAGCATTTT.